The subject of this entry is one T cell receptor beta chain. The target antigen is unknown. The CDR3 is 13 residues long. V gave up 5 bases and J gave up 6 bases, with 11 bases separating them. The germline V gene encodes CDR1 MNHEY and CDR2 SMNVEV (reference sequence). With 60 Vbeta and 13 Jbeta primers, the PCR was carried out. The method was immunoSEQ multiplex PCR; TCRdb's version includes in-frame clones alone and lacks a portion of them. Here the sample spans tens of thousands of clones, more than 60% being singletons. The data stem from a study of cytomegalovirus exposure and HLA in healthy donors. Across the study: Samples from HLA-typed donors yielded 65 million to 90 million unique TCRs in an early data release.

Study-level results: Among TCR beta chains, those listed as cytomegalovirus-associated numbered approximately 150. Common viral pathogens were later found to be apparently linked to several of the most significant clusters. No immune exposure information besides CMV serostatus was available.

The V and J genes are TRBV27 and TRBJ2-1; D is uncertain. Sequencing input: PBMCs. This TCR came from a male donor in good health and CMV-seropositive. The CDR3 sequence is CASSRVLINEQFF. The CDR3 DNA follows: TGTGCCAGCAGTCGGGTGTTGATCAATGAGCAGTTCTTC.